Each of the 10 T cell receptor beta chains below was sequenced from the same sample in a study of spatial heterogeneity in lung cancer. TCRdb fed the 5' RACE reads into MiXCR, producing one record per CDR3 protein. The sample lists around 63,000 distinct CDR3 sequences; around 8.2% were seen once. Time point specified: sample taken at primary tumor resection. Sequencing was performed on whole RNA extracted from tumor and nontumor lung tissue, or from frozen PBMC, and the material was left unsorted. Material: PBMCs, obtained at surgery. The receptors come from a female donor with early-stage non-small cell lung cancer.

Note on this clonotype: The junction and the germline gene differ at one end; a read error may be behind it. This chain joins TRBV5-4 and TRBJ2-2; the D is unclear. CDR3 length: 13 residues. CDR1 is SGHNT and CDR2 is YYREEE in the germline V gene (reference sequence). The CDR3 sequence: CASSFRNPGELFF. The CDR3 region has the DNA TGTGCCAGCAGCTTTAGGAACCCCGGGGAGCTGTTTTTT.

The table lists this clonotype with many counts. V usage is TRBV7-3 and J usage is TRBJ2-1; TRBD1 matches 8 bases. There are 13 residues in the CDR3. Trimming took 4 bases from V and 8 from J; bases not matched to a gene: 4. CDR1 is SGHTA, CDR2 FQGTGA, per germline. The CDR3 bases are TGTGCCAGCAGCTCAGGGGGCCAGGATGAGCAGTTCTTC. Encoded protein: CASSSGGQDEQFF.

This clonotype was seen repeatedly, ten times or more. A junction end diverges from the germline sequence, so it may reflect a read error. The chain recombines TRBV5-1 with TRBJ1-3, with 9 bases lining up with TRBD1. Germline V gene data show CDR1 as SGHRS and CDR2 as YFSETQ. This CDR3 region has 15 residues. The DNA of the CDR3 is TGCGCCAGCAGCATCGGACAGGGGACTGGAGACACCATATATTTT. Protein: CASSIGQGTGDTIYF.

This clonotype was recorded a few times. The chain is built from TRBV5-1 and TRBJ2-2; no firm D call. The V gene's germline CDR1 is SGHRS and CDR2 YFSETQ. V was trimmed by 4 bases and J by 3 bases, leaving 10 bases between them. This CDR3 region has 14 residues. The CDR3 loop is CASSHPTDTGELFF. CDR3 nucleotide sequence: TGCGCCAGCAGCCACCCGACCGACACCGGGGAGCTGTTTTTT.

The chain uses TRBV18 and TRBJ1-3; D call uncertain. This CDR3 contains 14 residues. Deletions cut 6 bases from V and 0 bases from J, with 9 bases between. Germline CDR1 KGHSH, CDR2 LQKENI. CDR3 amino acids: CASSEGNSGNTIYF. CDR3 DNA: TGTGCCAGCTCTGAAGGGAACTCTGGAAACACCATATATTTT.

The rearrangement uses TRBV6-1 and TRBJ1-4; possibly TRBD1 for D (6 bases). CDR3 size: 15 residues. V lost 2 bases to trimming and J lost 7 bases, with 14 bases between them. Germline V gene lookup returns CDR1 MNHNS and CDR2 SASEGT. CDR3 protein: CASSESRGGSEKLFF. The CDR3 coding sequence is TGTGCCAGCAGTGAATCCAGGGGCGGGAGTGAAAAACTGTTTTTT.

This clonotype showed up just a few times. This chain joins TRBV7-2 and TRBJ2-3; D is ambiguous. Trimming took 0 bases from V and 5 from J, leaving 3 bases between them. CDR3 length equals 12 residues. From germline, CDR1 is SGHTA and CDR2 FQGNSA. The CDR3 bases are TGTGCCAGCAGCTTAGCCGTAGATACGCAGTATTTT. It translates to CASSLAVDTQYF.

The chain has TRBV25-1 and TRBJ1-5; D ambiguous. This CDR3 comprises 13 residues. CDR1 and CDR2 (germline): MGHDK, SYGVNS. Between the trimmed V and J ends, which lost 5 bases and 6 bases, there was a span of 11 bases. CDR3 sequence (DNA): TGTGCCAGCAGTCAAACGGACTCTCAGCCCCAGCATTTT. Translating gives CASSQTDSQPQHF.

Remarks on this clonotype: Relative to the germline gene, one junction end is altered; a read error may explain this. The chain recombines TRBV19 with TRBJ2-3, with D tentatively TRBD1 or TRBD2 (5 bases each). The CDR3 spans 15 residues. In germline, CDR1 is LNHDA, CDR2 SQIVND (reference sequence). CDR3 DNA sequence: TGTGCCAGTAGTAAAGATAAGTCGGCGGGTGGGACGCCGTATTTT. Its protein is CASSKDKSAGGTPYF.

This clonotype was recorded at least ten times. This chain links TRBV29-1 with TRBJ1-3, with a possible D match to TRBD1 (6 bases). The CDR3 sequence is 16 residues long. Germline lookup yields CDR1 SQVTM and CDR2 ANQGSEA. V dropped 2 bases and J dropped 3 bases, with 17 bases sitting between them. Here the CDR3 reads CSVEHRDIVHGNTIYF. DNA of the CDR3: TGCAGCGTTGAACACAGGGATATCGTTCATGGAAACACCATATATTTT.